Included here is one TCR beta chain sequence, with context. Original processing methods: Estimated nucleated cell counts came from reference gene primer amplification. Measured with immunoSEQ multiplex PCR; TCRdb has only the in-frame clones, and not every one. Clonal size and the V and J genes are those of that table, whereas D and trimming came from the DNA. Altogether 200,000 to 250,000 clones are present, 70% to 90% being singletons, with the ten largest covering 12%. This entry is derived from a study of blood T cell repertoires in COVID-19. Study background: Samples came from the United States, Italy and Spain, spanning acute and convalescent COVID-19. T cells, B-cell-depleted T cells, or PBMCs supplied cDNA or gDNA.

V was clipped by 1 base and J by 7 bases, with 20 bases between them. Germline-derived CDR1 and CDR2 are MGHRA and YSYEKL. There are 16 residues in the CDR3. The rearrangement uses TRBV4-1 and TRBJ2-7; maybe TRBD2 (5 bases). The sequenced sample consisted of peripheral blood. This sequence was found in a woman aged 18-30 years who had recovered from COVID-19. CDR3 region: CASSQAGRGFLFEQYF. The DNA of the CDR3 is TGCGCCAGCAGCCAAGCTGGTCGGGGTTTCTTGTTTGAGCAGTACTTC.